The 8 T cell receptor beta chains reported below all come from one sample, sequenced in a study of T cells in Graves' hyperthyroidism and ophthalmopathy. Using RNA transcripts as the source, TCR beta CDR3 regions were amplified. HTBI primers were employed in a first-round RT-PCR of the TCR CDR3. TCRdb itself ran the multiplex PCR reads through MiXCR, one entry per CDR3 protein. The table has 300,000 to 450,000 distinct CDR3 sequences, around 15% seen once. Sequencing was done on a sample of blood. These receptors were taken from a woman aged 25 to 39 with Graves' ophthalmopathy.

This clonotype was found a few times. The rearrangement joins TRBV7-6 to TRBJ2-7; D is unclear. Germline V gene sequence: CDR1 SGHVS, CDR2 FNYEAQ. The V end lost 1 base, the J end lost 5 bases, and 12 bases lay between the germline ends. There are 14 residues in the CDR3. CDR3 sequence reads: CASSLDTAANEQYF. The CDR3 DNA reads TGTGCCAGCAGCTTAGATACAGCTGCCAACGAGCAGTACTTC.

This clonotype was detected ten times or more. This rearrangement joins TRBV12-3 or TRBV12-4 to TRBJ2-2; 7 bases line up with TRBD2. With 6 bases clipped from V and 6 bases from J, the junction kept 7 bases outside the gene matches. The CDR3 contains 14 residues. Written as DNA, the CDR3 is TGTGCCAGCAGGCCAGGGAGGGCGGCCGGGGAGCTGTTTTTT. This gives the protein CASRPGRAAGELFF.

This clonotype has ten or more counts. The V gene is TRBV27, the J gene TRBJ2-4; unclear D gene. V lost 6 bases and J lost 3, with 15 bases in between. This CDR3 spans 15 amino acids. The germline CDR1 and CDR2 sequences are MNHEY and SMNVEV (reference sequence). The chain's CDR3 is CASREQPSIKNIQYF. The CDR3, as DNA: TGTGCCAGCAGGGAACAGCCTTCTATCAAAAACATTCAGTACTTC.

This clonotype was seen ten or more times. The J gene is TRBJ2-7, the V gene TRBV29-1; perhaps TRBD2 as D (5 bases). This CDR3 region has 14 residues. Germline V gene data show CDR1 as SQVTM and CDR2 as ANQGSEA. The germline V and J ends were trimmed by 4 bases and 0 bases, with 13 bases remaining between them. The DNA of the CDR3 is TGCAGCGTTGCAGCGACTACGACCTCCTACGAGCAGTACTTC. Protein product: CSVAATTTSYEQYF.

The chain couples TRBV12-3 or TRBV12-4 to TRBJ1-4; possible D gene TRBD1, 6 bases. Trimming removed 5 bases from V and 8 bases from J, with 15 bases in between. The CDR3 loop spans 14 amino acids. The CDR3 protein is CASSPRTAYEKLFF. CDR3 DNA sequence: TGTGCCAGCAGTCCGAGGACAGCATACGAAAAACTGTTTTTT.

In its sample, this clonotype was seen many times. CDR3 residues: CASSPPWGNYGYTF. Here the CDR3 DNA reads TGTGCCAGCAGTCCGCCCTGGGGCAACTATGGCTACACCTTC. The chain couples TRBV28 to TRBJ1-2, with a weak D call TRBD1 (5 bases). The ends were cut back, 5 bases at V and 2 bases at J, with 12 bases in the middle. This CDR3 comprises 14 residues. Germline assignment: CDR1 MDHEN and CDR2 SYDVKM.

The V and J genes are TRBV6-1 and TRBJ1-2, with 9 nucleotides matching TRBD1. The ends lost 7 bases at V and 9 bases at J; junction bases unmatched: 6. This CDR3 comprises 12 residues. Germline V gene lookup returns CDR1 MNHNS and CDR2 SASEGT. Written as DNA, the CDR3 is TGTGCCAGCATTACCGGGACAGGGAGCTACACCTTC. Translated: CASITGTGSYTF.

This clonotype was found a few times. The chain employs TRBV7-9 and TRBJ2-2, with D maybe TRBD2 (6 bases). The V gene's germline CDR1 is SEHNR and CDR2 FQNEAQ (reference sequence). Between the trimmed V and J ends, which lost 7 bases and 0 bases, there was a span of 12 bases. The CDR3 covers 15 residues. The CDR3 loop is CASIAGLTNTGELFF. CDR3 coding DNA: TGTGCCAGCATCGCCGGACTAACGAACACCGGGGAGCTGTTTTTT.